Described below is a single T cell receptor (beta chain) sequence and its context. Its antigen is undetermined. After isolation, RNA underwent reverse transcription to generate cDNA as the sequencing template. The assay was immunoSEQ multiplex PCR, and TCRdb's table has in-frame clones only and misses some. In the table there are around 140,000 clones, about 51% of which are singletons. Unmatched junction bases numbered 6, after V lost 5 bases and J lost 0 bases. The CDR3 covers 14 residues. Per the germline V gene, CDR1 is GTSNPN and CDR2 is SVGIG (reference sequence). This record belongs to a study of CD8+ T cells in alopecia areata. Whole-study context: Tofacitinib administration to treated patients was oral, at 5 to 10 mg twice daily.

Study findings and constraints: The study found higher clonality in lesional than normal scalp, especially in alopecia totalis/universalis.

The sequence came from a human donor with alopecia areata. The chain has TRBV30 and TRBJ1-1, with TRBD1 matching 7 bases. Sequenced here: CD4+ T cells sorted from blood, sampled at week 0. This CDR3 reads CAWGRDSMNTEAFF. CDR3 nucleotide sequence: TGTGCCTGGGGGAGGGACAGCATGAACACTGAAGCTTTCTTT. The whole variable domain, filled in from reference TRBV30 and TRBJ1-1, reads SQTIHQWPATLVQPVGSPLSLECTVEGTSNPNLYWYRQAAGRGLQLLFYSVGIGQISSEVPQNLSASRPQDRQFILSSKKLLLSDSGFYLCAWGRDSMNTEAFFGQGTRLTVV.